This paragraph covers one T cell receptor beta chain sequence. Its binding antigen is unknown. One base away there is no much larger clone; base qualities are not given. This record comes from a study of shared clonotypes between healthy human individuals (dated by TCRdb to about 2020). Notes on the research overall: The cohort included a few men and a couple of women between 18 and 49 years of age. Per donor, three plates each were used for CD4 naive and CD4 memory, two for CD8 naive, and one for CD8 memory. To estimate repertoire size and how much clonotype sharing occurs between individuals, the study deeply sequenced the blood TCR repertoires of about five healthy adults. To increase sequencing depth and limit assay-specific biases, different laboratories used diverse techniques to prepare libraries and sequence TCR repertoires. Per donor, leukapheresis produced somewhere between about 0.94 and 8.9 billion PBMCs. What the authors observed across the whole study: Even with the large sequencing depth, rarefaction of the sorted-subset datasets indicated that sequencing was incomplete. Sharing across several donors was observed for about 5% of naive CD4, around 3.5% of naive CD8, over 2% of memory CD4, and about 0.4% of memory CD8 clonotypes. Compared with non-shared clonotypes, the clonotypes found in all four sorted-subset donors had higher generation probabilities. Because the study included a small number of donors, the genetic and exposure-history diversity represented was limited. Only blood was sampled, and tissue TCR repertoires likely differ from those in blood. Based on pairwise subsampling, the degree of clonotype sharing among donors was expected to be affected by sequencing depth. Naive subsets generally had larger estimated clonotype richness than memory subsets.

Healthy HIV-negative adults with no recently reported acute infections or vaccinations were included as donors. Every donor was a Caucasian adult residing in Nashville, Tennessee, USA. CD4+ T cells were enriched by magnetic negative selection, after which naive cells were positively selected on CD45RA and the negative fraction was taken as the memory subset. Blood was obtained by leukapheresis, after which PBMCs were separated by Ficoll-Histopaque density gradient centrifugation and cryopreserved in liquid nitrogen vapor phase. Purity and quantity of every magnetically sorted T cell population were checked by analytical flow cytometry. Genomic DNA was isolated from every sorted fraction and measured by UV absorbance on a Nanodrop 2000c. Using the deep immunoSEQ assay, multiplex PCR amplified TCR CDR3 regions from genomic DNA. Genomic DNA extracted from each cell subset was distributed evenly over all wells of several immunoSEQ 96-well plates, and each plate served as one replicate. For sorted subsets, approximately 200 ng of genomic DNA, equivalent to some 30,000 T cell genomes, went into each replicate PCR. Purified libraries were measured with a Qubit 3.0 fluorometer, size-checked on a Bioanalyzer 2100, and measured again with the KAPA Library Quantification kit. Each immunoSEQ 96-well plate was sequenced on its own single-read 150-cycle Illumina NextSeq 550 flow cell. From the authors' description of their analysis: Because only junctional sequences without quality scores were contained in the immunoSEQ output, filtering matching that applied to full-length reads could not be performed. To assign V/J genes and CDR3, sequences were annotated against IMGT germline references using PyIR, a Python wrapper for IgBLAST v1.9. Any read was removed if the V/J assignment was weak (E-value above 1e-6), the CDR3 was missing, or the read contained stop codons, out-of-frame junctions, or ambiguous translated residues. V3J clonotypes were defined as sequences sharing an identical inferred V gene, J gene, and CDR3 amino acid sequence. The percentage overlap between two repertoires was calculated by dividing the number of shared unique clonotypes by the size of the smaller repertoire. RTK rarefaction, the Chao1 estimator, and Recon v2.1 estimates of unobserved clonotypes were used to assess repertoire richness. OLGA was used to compute generation probabilities for all TCRbeta clonotypes that the gDNA method yielded from a handful of donors. This is the immuneACCESS table as TCRdb keeps it, with only in-frame sequences that have V and J called. A part of the clones is gone; compared with another copy, unresolved V genes explain less than half, and the rest is unexplained. The D gene and trimming were derived from the DNA, and the V and J assignments and clone size from that table. The sample data list about 680,000 clones, and about two thirds of these were observed just once. The ten biggest clones cover 1.8% of the sample.

The CDR3 runs 13 residues from the cysteine to the phenylalanine. Just the 39-base CDR3 DNA is kept, in frame starting at base 1. Per the germline V gene, KGHSH is the CDR1 and LQKENI is the CDR2. The germline ends are 7 bases apart after V is trimmed by 2 bases and J by 2 bases. The sequenced material came from memory CD4+ T cells sorted from blood. Taken with the paper, the label for cell subset or site translates to: CD45RA-negative fraction. The chain links TRBV18 with TRBJ2-7, with the D gene call left open. This sequence originates from a woman aged 25-40 years in good health. The CDR3 region: CASSPNSAYEQYF. DNA sequence: TGTGCCAGCTCACCAAACTCCGCCTACGAGCAGTACTTC.